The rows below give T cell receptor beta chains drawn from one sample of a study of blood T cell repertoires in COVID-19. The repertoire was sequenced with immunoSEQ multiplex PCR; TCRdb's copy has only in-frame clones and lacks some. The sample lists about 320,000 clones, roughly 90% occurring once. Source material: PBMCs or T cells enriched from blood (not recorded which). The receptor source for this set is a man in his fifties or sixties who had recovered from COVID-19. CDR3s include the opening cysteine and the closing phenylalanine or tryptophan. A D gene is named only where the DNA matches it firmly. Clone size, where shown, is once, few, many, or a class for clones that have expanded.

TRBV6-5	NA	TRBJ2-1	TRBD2	CAGSYSGLAVTNEQFF	TGTGCCGGCAGTTACTCTGGACTAGCGGTAACCAATGAGCAGTTCTTC
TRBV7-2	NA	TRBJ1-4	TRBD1	CASSSRQGQGWEKLFF	TGTGCCAGCAGCAGCCGACAGGGGCAGGGTTGGGAAAAACTGTTTTTT
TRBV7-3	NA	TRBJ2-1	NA	CASSPYGNSYNEQFF	TGTGCCAGCAGCCCCTACGGGAACTCCTACAATGAGCAGTTCTTC
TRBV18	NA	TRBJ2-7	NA	CASSPRAAWNGPEGYEQYF	TGTGCCAGCTCACCACGGGCAGCCTGGAATGGCCCGGAGGGCTACGAGCAGTACTTC
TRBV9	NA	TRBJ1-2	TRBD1	CASSVAIDRGISYGYTF	TGTGCCAGCAGCGTAGCCATCGACAGGGGCATATCCTATGGCTACACCTTC
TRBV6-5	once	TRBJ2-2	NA	CASTPQVPTGELFF	TGTGCCAGCACCCCCCAGGTCCCCACCGGGGAGCTGTTTTTT
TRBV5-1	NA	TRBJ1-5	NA	CASSLASGDNQPQHF	TGCGCCAGCAGCTTGGCCTCAGGGGACAATCAGCCCCAGCATTTT
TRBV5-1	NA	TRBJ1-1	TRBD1	CASSLAGTGGGTEAFF	TGCGCCAGCAGCTTGGCCGGGACAGGGGGCGGCACTGAAGCTTTCTTT
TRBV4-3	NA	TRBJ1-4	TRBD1	CASSARDRRIRLFF	TGCGCCAGCAGCGCACGGGACAGGAGGATTAGACTGTTTTTT
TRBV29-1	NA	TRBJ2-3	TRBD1	CSVEGSRGNSDTQYF	TGCAGCGTTGAAGGCTCCAGGGGGAATTCAGATACGCAGTATTTT